The present T cell receptor (beta chain) was sequenced within a study of human T cells and chemical hapten exposure. Background on the study: Patches with 0.01% DPC went on the upper back, and the tests were read at 6 days.

This clonotype came up a few times. MiXCR was run by TCRdb on the RACE reads, yielding one entry per CDR3 protein. This sample carries around 360,000 distinct CDR3 sequences, just under 6.5% of them seen once, and the ten largest clones take around 6.1%. The germline V gene encodes CDR1 KGHDR and CDR2 SFDVKD. The V gene lost 5 bases and the J gene lost 2 bases, with 18 bases spanning the gap. The CDR3 runs to 17 residues. Described time point: patch test 2, 6 weeks after DPC sensitization. Treatment indicated: therapeutic diphenylcyclopropenone sensitization with weekly scalp DPC. The rearrangement joins TRBV24-1 to TRBJ1-5; D is perhaps TRBD1 (6 bases). This sample comprised whole blood, obtained in connection with sensitization to the hapten diphenylcyclopropenone (DPC). The sequence came from a woman between 18 and 29 years old with alopecia areata. Some clones in this sample may be carry-over from other donors' samples. In DNA form, the CDR3 reads TGTGCCACCAGTGCCCCGGGGGGCAGGGAGCGCAATCAGCCCCAGCATTTT. Encoded protein: CATSAPGGRERNQPQHF.